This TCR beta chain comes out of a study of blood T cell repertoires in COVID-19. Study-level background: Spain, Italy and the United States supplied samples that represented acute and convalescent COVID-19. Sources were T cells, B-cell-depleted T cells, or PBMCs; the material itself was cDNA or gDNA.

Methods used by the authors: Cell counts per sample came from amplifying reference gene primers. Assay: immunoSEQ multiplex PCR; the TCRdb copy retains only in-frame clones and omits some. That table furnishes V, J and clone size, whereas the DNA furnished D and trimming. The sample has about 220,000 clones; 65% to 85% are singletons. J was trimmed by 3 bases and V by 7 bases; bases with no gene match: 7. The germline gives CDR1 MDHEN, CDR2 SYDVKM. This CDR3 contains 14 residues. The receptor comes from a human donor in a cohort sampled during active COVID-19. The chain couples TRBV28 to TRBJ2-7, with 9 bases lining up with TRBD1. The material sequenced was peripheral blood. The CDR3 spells CASKDRGLFYEQYF. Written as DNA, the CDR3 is TGTGCCAGCAAAGACAGGGGGTTATTCTACGAGCAGTACTTC.